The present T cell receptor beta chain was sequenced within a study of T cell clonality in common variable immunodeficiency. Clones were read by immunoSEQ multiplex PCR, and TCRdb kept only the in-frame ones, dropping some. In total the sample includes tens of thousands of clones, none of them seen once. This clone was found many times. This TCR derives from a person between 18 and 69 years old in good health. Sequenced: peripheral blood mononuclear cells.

Here the CDR3 reads CASSDSGTGYNEQFF. The DNA read from the CDR3 is TGCGCCAGCAGCGACTCCGGGACAGGCTACAATGAG. The genes are TRBV5-1 and TRBJ2-1; 8 bases match TRBD1. The CDR3 goes on 3 residues after the read ends, and that part is filled in from the germline J gene. V shed 4 bases, J shed 3 bases, and the junction held 6 bases outside the gene matches. This CDR3 contains 15 residues. The germline gives CDR1 SGHRS, CDR2 YFSETQ.